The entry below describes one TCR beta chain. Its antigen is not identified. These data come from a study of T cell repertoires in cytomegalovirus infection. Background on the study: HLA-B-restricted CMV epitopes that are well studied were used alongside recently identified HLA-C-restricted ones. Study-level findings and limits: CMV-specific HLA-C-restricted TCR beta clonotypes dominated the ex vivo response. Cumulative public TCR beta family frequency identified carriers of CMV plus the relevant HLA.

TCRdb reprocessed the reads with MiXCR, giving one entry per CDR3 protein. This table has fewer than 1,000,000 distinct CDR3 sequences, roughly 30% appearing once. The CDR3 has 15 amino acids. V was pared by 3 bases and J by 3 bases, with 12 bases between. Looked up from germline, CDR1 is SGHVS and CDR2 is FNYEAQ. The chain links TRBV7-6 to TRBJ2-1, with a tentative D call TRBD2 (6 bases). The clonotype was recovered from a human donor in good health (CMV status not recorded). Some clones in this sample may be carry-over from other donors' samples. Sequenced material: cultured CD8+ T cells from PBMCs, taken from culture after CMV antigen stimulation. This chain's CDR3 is CASSFGGDYYNEQFF. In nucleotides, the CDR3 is TGTGCCAGCAGCTTCGGCGGGGATTACTACAATGAGCAGTTCTTC.